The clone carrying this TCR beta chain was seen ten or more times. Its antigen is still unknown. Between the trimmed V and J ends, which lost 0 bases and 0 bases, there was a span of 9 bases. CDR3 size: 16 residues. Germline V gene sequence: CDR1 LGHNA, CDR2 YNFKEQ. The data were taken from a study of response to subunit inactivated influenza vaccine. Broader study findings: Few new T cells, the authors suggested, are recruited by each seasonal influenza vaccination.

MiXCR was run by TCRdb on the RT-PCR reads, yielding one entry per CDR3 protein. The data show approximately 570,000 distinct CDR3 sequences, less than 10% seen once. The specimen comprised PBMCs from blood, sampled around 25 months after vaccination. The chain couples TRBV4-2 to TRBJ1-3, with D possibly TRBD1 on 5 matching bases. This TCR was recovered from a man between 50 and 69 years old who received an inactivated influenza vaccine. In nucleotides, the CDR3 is TGTGCCAGCAGCCAAGAACCACAGGACTCTGGAAACACCATATATTTT. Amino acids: CASSQEPQDSGNTIYF.